This T cell receptor beta chain was recovered during a study of blood T cell repertoires in COVID-19. The wider study: Donors in the United States, Italy and Spain gave samples during acute or convalescent COVID-19.

Germline V gene sequence: CDR1 SGHRS, CDR2 YFSETQ. The CDR3 runs to 16 residues. Germline trimming cut 5 bases from V and 0 bases from J; bases unmatched to any gene: 8. Method: immunoSEQ multiplex PCR; TCRdb's copy keeps in-frame clones and lacks some. The sample shows 200,000 to 300,000 clones, about 82% of them seen only once. Sample: peripheral blood. V gene TRBV5-1 combines with J gene TRBJ2-1; TRBD1 matches 7 bases. This receptor was identified in an elderly man with acute or convalescent COVID-19. The CDR3 DNA reads TGCGCCAGCAGGCAATCGGCAGGGGGCTCCTACAATGAGCAGTTCTTC. Translated, it gives CASRQSAGGSYNEQFF.